This is a list of T cell receptor beta chains from one sample in a study of blood T cell repertoires in COVID-19. TCRdb's copy holds only in-frame clones and misses some; the assay was immunoSEQ multiplex PCR. The sample lists 350,000 to 450,000 clones, roughly nine tenths occurring once. Sequencing was done on a sample of PBMCs or T cells enriched from blood (not recorded which). These receptors all stem from a woman in her thirties or forties who had been exposed to COVID-19. The CDR3 runs from the conserved cysteine through the conserved F or W. Fields, in order: V gene, J gene, CDR3 protein.

v_call: TRBV29-1; j_call: TRBJ1-4; cdr3_aa: CSVAYRGNNEKLFF
v_call: TRBV19; j_call: TRBJ2-2; cdr3_aa: CASSIARTNTGELFF
v_call: TRBV20-1; j_call: TRBJ1-4; cdr3_aa: CSARDEEKLFF
v_call: TRBV6-5; j_call: TRBJ2-2; cdr3_aa: CASAEDRVRTGELFF
v_call: TRBV12-5; j_call: TRBJ2-6; cdr3_aa: CASASGRPGANVLTF
v_call: TRBV27; j_call: TRBJ1-2; cdr3_aa: CASSGPQGANYGYTF
v_call: TRBV9; j_call: TRBJ2-7; cdr3_aa: CASSLGDSPSYEQYF
v_call: TRBV7-8; j_call: TRBJ1-6; cdr3_aa: CASSLYRGNSPLHF
v_call: TRBV10-3; j_call: TRBJ2-7; cdr3_aa: CAISEPTTKSYEQYF
v_call: TRBV18; j_call: TRBJ1-4; cdr3_aa: CASSHHLGEANEKLFF
v_call: TRBV3-1/TRBV3-2; j_call: TRBJ2-7; cdr3_aa: CASSQVSYEQYF
v_call: TRBV2; j_call: TRBJ1-3; cdr3_aa: CASSEGGWGGGNTIYF
v_call: TRBV5-4; j_call: TRBJ1-2; cdr3_aa: CASSSGQGGYGYTF
v_call: TRBV9; j_call: TRBJ1-2; cdr3_aa: CASSPRDRGFVMGYTF
v_call: TRBV7-9; j_call: TRBJ1-6; cdr3_aa: CASSLGRGTGSSYNSPLHF
v_call: TRBV4-1; j_call: TRBJ2-7; cdr3_aa: CASSQDPPGGTKSSREQYF
v_call: TRBV2; j_call: TRBJ1-4; cdr3_aa: CATKRGAVGTNEKLFF
v_call: TRBV27; j_call: TRBJ2-7; cdr3_aa: CASSLFGGFTNEQYF
v_call: TRBV2; j_call: TRBJ1-5; cdr3_aa: CASSARGGGNQPQHF
v_call: TRBV3-1/TRBV3-2; j_call: TRBJ1-2; cdr3_aa: CASSQGYRGLYYGYTF
v_call: TRBV5-1; j_call: TRBJ1-2; cdr3_aa: CASSSKGTLPPNYGYTF
v_call: TRBV15; j_call: TRBJ1-3; cdr3_aa: CATSRTSGNTIYF
v_call: TRBV18; j_call: TRBJ1-1; cdr3_aa: CASSPASRANTEAFF
v_call: TRBV2; j_call: TRBJ1-2; cdr3_aa: CASTPDRGRGYTF
v_call: TRBV18; j_call: TRBJ1-1; cdr3_aa: CASSPQEGANTEAFF
v_call: TRBV19; j_call: TRBJ2-3; cdr3_aa: CASSIRAGGSSRADTQYF
v_call: TRBV9; j_call: TRBJ2-3; cdr3_aa: CASSTRQRTDTQYF
v_call: TRBV9; j_call: TRBJ2-7; cdr3_aa: CASSPRGTAGAYEQYF
v_call: TRBV19; j_call: TRBJ2-6; cdr3_aa: CASRGLEDRGLAGANVLTF
v_call: TRBV5-5; j_call: TRBJ2-7; cdr3_aa: CASSLGSGVRSYEQYF
v_call: TRBV5-1; j_call: TRBJ1-3; cdr3_aa: CASSSTGGGGNTIYF
v_call: TRBV2; j_call: TRBJ1-4; cdr3_aa: CASRRRTEKLFF
v_call: TRBV11-2; j_call: TRBJ2-5; cdr3_aa: CASSQGQGRRQETQYF
v_call: TRBV10-3; j_call: TRBJ2-3; cdr3_aa: CAISELSGGTDTQYF
v_call: TRBV7-8; j_call: TRBJ2-3; cdr3_aa: CASTTGVAGVHVRTDTQYF
v_call: TRBV12-5; j_call: TRBJ2-7; cdr3_aa: CASGRRTGAYEQYF
v_call: TRBV13; j_call: TRBJ1-6; cdr3_aa: CASSPRTGGLLNSPLHF
v_call: TRBV7-3; j_call: TRBJ2-3; cdr3_aa: CASSSTFSHAQYF
v_call: TRBV6-6; j_call: TRBJ2-3; cdr3_aa: CASSSPTGDTQYF
v_call: TRBV19; j_call: TRBJ2-7; cdr3_aa: CASSTNRVREQYF
v_call: TRBV19; j_call: TRBJ2-6; cdr3_aa: CASSILVGGSGANVLTF
v_call: TRBV18; j_call: TRBJ1-5; cdr3_aa: CASSPGTGRTGAQPQHF
v_call: TRBV7-2; j_call: TRBJ1-3; cdr3_aa: CASSFQGPRGTIYF
v_call: TRBV7-9; j_call: TRBJ1-2; cdr3_aa: CASSRPQGNYGYTF
v_call: TRBV18; j_call: TRBJ1-2; cdr3_aa: CASSGTGEGYTF